Sequencing of this T cell receptor (beta chain) was carried out in a study of T cells in lung cancer brain metastases (dated 2018 in TCRdb). About the study as a whole: Of the roughly 21 patients, seventeen had a history of tobacco use, with a median of roughly 40 pack-years. Most of the roughly 20 patients received no interval therapy between primary and metastasis resection. A median interval of about a year was observed between acquisition of the primary and brain metastasis specimens. In this study, the TCR beta CDR3 repertoires of fully resected primary non-small cell lung cancers were compared with those of paired brain metastases. The cohort comprised some 20 patients contributing 40 specimens, one primary lung lesion and one brain metastasis each. The median age of the patients at first diagnosis was roughly 50 years, and the group included about 9 males and some 11 females. DNA integrity number averaged about 3.5 in both primary and metastatic specimens, with no significant difference between sites. General study outcomes and caveats: Effects of preoperative corticosteroids on T cell infiltration in brain metastases could not be controlled. The ten most abundant clones accounted for a significantly larger fraction of the repertoire in brain metastases than in primaries, which suggests clonal expansion. DNA fragmentation in the FFPE samples may have kept the complete infiltrating T cell repertoire from being retrieved. Compared with their paired primaries, brain metastases had significantly fewer unique productive clones (median 1540 versus 4551). Most clones were specific to a single lesion, and paired lesions overlapped only to a limited degree (mean Morisita index 0.23).

Trimming removed 3 bases from V and 6 bases from J, leaving 12 bases between the germline ends. From its cysteine to its phenylalanine, the CDR3 spans 13 amino acids. Only the CDR3 part of the read is kept: 39 bases, read in frame from the first base. The germline V gene gives CDR1 as LGHNA and CDR2 as YNFKEQ. Patients underwent resection for synchronous oligometastatic disease or delayed recurrence of a solitary brain metastasis. Patients with a history of multiple malignancies were excluded so that cancers other than NSCLC would not be included. Tumor areas were macrodissected from roughly 5 deparaffinized roughly 10 um unstained sections under guidance from marked H&E slides. Every specimen was formalin-fixed and paraffin-embedded (FFPE). The AllPrep DNA/RNA FFPE Kit was used to extract genomic DNA. Each sample received between 2.24 and 4.92 ug of genomic DNA as input, and paired samples received equal DNA input. TCR beta libraries were constructed in two PCR steps with the immunoSEQ hsTCRbeta Kit, which uses multiplexed V and J gene primers. Pooled libraries, together with positive and negative controls, were sequenced on an Illumina MiSeq with a 100-cycle paired-end protocol. Concerning the study's data processing: Raw data were processed by the immunoSEQ vendor into normalized, annotated TCR beta repertoire reports. Richness was counted as unique clones by nucleotide sequence, and total richness was extrapolated with the iChao1 and Efron-Thisted estimators. Pielou's evenness, Simpson's index, top-ten clone proportional abundance, and Morisita overlap index were used to characterize and compare paired lesions. Imported from immuneACCESS, the table was reduced by TCRdb to in-frame sequences with V and J called. These copies leave out some clones; in studies compared against another copy, an unresolved V gene accounts for under half, and the cause of the remainder is not known. That table is the source of V, J and clone size, and D and trimming were worked out from the DNA. The table for this sample lists thousands of clones; around nine tenths of them were counted only once. Over 5.5% of the sample lies in the top ten.

On this clone: This receptor's antigen is unknown. No base-level quality is on record; no much larger clone is a single base apart.

Sequencing was carried out using tumor tissue from the primary lung tumor. The cell subset or site tag for this specimen amounts to: primary lung cancer lesion. The sequence derives from a woman aged 45-65 years with non-small cell lung cancer. The rearranged chain carries TRBV4-2 and TRBJ2-7; no D segment can be confidently identified. This receptor has the CDR3 CASSHSNRLEQYF. The sequence in DNA is TGTGCCAGCAGCCATAGCAATAGGCTCGAGCAGTACTTC.